The clone carrying this TCR beta chain appeared once. Sequence at one end of the junction differs from germline and may be a read error. TCR beta cDNA came from approximately 540 ng total RNA, primed with a constant-region primer. Employing slightly modified ARM-PCR, three nested multiplex PCR rounds were run, and these gave rise to the TCR beta libraries. Both of the initial two PCR rounds ran for nine to eleven cycles and employed TRBV1-TRBV30 forward primers alongside a C-beta reverse primer. TCRdb used MiXCR to reprocess the multiplex PCR reads, holding one entry per CDR3 protein. The table has some 110,000 distinct CDR3 sequences, about four fifths seen once. The sample is drawn from a study of tumor-infiltrating lymphocytes in primary liver carcinoma. The CDR3 loop spans 16 amino acids. CDR1 and CDR2 from the germline V gene are LGHNA and YSLEER. Without any cell sorting, about 20-31 mg of bulk tissue yielded co-extracted RNA and DNA.

The sequence came from a man aged 40-50 years with primary liver carcinoma and hepatitis B virus infection. The sequencing input was liver tumor tissue from sampling region 3. This sample's subset: tumor region T3, left-lateral pole. The chain is built from TRBV4-3 and TRBJ2-1; D might be TRBD2 (6 bases). The CDR3 DNA follows: TGCGCCAGCAGCCATGAAACCACGGGGAGGTACAATGAGCAGTTCTTT. This sequence encodes CASSHETTGRYNEQFF.